Shown below are 26 T cell receptor beta chains from a single sample sequenced in a study of T cells in tuberculosis (dated by TCRdb to 2016 to 2019). Libraries were made using the immunoSEQ multiplex PCR assay. This immuneACCESS table, as held by TCRdb, lists in-frame sequences with V and J called but not all clones. Of the missing ones, under half trace to an unresolved V gene in checked studies; the others have no known cause. This sample lists approximately 35,000 clones; less than 97% were detected once. The ten largest clones represent under 3% of the sample. The material sequenced was PBMCs. The receptors shown here come from a donor aged 5-35 years with latent tuberculosis or without tuberculosis infection.

This clone has just a few counts. Given the absence of the conserved phenylalanine or tryptophan at the CDR3 end, a read error is likely. The DNA is omitted, as the CDR3 cannot be located on it reliably, and the CDR3 follows TCRdb's listing. This CDR3 reads CASGRSRLQDKVGPI. This chain links TRBV12-5 with TRBJ2-6; TRBD1 is the table's D call, not checked against the DNA. In germline, CDR1 is LGHNT, CDR2 FRNRAP. The CDR3 has 15 residues if both end residues are counted.

CDR3 nucleotide sequence: TGTGCCACCAGCAGAGATCTTAGGGGCAATGAGCAGTTCTTC. Translated, it gives CATSRDLRGNEQFF. The chain is built from TRBV15 and TRBJ2-1, with D perhaps TRBD1 (5 bases). The CDR3 extends over 14 amino acids. V dropped 0 bases and J dropped 6 bases, with 9 bases sitting between them. The V gene's germline CDR1 is LNHNV and CDR2 YYDKDF (reference sequence).

The V gene is TRBV19, the J gene TRBJ2-7; 10 bases align to TRBD1. V lost 3 bases to trimming and J lost 4 bases; unmatched junction nucleotides: 6. CDR1 and CDR2 (germline): LNHDA, SQIVND (reference sequence). The CDR3 covers 15 residues. The CDR3 nucleotides read TGTGCCAGTAGTATGGGACAGGGGATAGTTTACGAGCAGTACTTC. Residues: CASSMGQGIVYEQYF.

V usage is TRBV19 and J usage is TRBJ2-2; 9 positions agree with TRBD1. Germline CDR1 LNHDA, CDR2 SQIVND (reference sequence). Losses at the gene ends were 3 bases for V and 5 bases for J; bases not matched to a gene: 4. The CDR3 extends over 15 amino acids. This CDR3 is CASSIGDRATGELFF. DNA for the CDR3: TGTGCCAGTAGTATTGGGGACAGGGCGACCGGGGAGCTGTTTTTT.

The chain employs TRBV5-1 and TRBJ2-7; maybe TRBD1 (6 bases). Germline V lookup: CDR1 SGHRS, CDR2 YFSETQ. The CDR3 runs to 14 residues. V was trimmed by 7 bases and J by 7 bases, leaving 21 bases between them. The DNA for the CDR3 is TGCGCCAGCGCCCCATCAAGGGGGAGTGGGGAGCAGTACTTC. Encoded protein: CASAPSRGSGEQYF.

This rearrangement joins TRBV7-2 to TRBJ2-7; D is uncertain. Trimming shortened V by 3 bases and J by 2 bases, and 5 bases separated the two germline ends. Looked up from germline, CDR1 is SGHTA and CDR2 is FQGNSA. This CDR3 is built from 12 residues. CDR3 amino acids: CASSLTTYEQYF. The CDR3 DNA reads TGTGCCAGCAGCTTGACAACCTACGAGCAGTACTTC.

The chain joins TRBV30 to TRBJ1-2; 7 nucleotides line up with TRBD1. CDR3 length: 15 amino acids. The germline V gene has CDR1 GTSNPN and CDR2 SVGIG (reference sequence). V was clipped by 4 bases and J by 0 bases; unmatched bases: 8. The CDR3 sequence is CAWTAEGASNYGYTF. The CDR3 nucleotides read TGTGCCTGGACCGCGGAGGGGGCGTCTAACTATGGCTACACCTTC. The full variable domain, rest sourced from reference TRBV30 and TRBJ1-2, is SQTIHQWPATLVQPVGSPLSLECTVEGTSNPNLYWYRQAAGRGLQLLFYSVGIGQISSEVPQNLSASRPQDRQFILSSKKLLLSDSGFYLCAWTAEGASNYGYTFGSGTRLTVV.

V usage is TRBV11-3 and J usage is TRBJ1-1; 8 bases map to TRBD1. This CDR3 spans 13 amino acids. Germline V gives CDR1 SGHNT, CDR2 YENEEA. J was trimmed by 4 bases and V by 3 bases; bases with no gene match: 1. As DNA, the CDR3 is TGTGCCAGCAGCTTCGGACAGGGCACTGAAGCTTTCTTT. Amino acids: CASSFGQGTEAFF.

The chain employs TRBV5-8 and TRBJ1-5; 9 bases are shared with TRBD1. V gave up 4 bases and J gave up 4 bases; unmatched junction bases: 6. CDR1 is SGHTS, CDR2 YDEGEE, per germline. CDR3 length equals 15 residues. CDR3 nucleotide sequence: TGTGCCAGCAGCGGGAGGACAGGGGCTAATCAGCCCCAGCATTTT. Protein sequence: CASSGRTGANQPQHF.

V and J are TRBV5-4 and TRBJ1-5, with D possibly TRBD1 on 5 matching bases. Between the trimmed V and J ends, which lost 4 bases and 6 bases, there was a span of 11 bases. This CDR3 region has 13 residues. CDR1 is SGHNT, CDR2 YYREEE, per germline (reference sequence). Written as DNA, the CDR3 is TGTGCCAGCAGCGGGGGGTTTTCTCAGCCCCAGCATTTT. Translation: CASSGGFSQPQHF.

The chain is built from TRBV6-1 and TRBJ2-3; 8 nucleotides agree with TRBD2. This CDR3 contains 17 residues. V trimming: 1 base; J trimming: 4 bases; junction bases outside the gene matches: 10. Germline loops: CDR1 MNHNS, CDR2 SASEGT. The CDR3 sequence is CASSEEERLAGPDTQYF. CDR3 DNA: TGTGCCAGCAGTGAAGAGGAGCGGCTAGCGGGTCCAGATACGCAGTATTTT.

V usage is TRBV5-1 and J usage is TRBJ2-3, with 8 bases matching TRBD2. The CDR3 extends over 16 amino acids. Germline-derived CDR1 and CDR2 are SGHRS and YFSETQ. Trimming cost V 0 bases and J 5 bases; bases outside gene matches: 8. This chain's CDR3 is CASSLAPAGAGDTQYF. CDR3 DNA sequence: TGCGCCAGCAGCTTGGCCCCAGCGGGAGCTGGAGATACGCAGTATTTT.

The chain links TRBV11-1 to TRBJ1-2; D gene ambiguous. The CDR3 is made up of 13 amino acids. The ends were cut back, 5 bases at V and 4 bases at J, with 11 bases in the middle. The germline gives CDR1 SGHAT, CDR2 FQDESV (reference sequence). This CDR3 reads CASSPLISYGYTF. The CDR3 bases are TGTGCCAGCAGCCCTCTGATCAGCTATGGCTACACCTTC.

CDR3 loop: CASHLQGGTEAFF. Written as DNA, the CDR3 is TGTGCCAGCCATTTACAGGGAGGGACTGAAGCTTTCTTT. V gene TRBV27 combines with J gene TRBJ1-1; a weak D match, TRBD1 (6 bases). V dropped 8 bases and J dropped 5 bases, with 15 bases sitting between them. Germline CDR1 and CDR2: MNHEY and SMNVEV (reference sequence). The CDR3 loop spans 13 amino acids.

The gene calls are TRBV27 and TRBJ2-7; D is possibly TRBD1 (6 bases). Deletions cut 5 bases from V and 3 bases from J, with 14 bases between. CDR3 length: 14 amino acids. CDR1 is MNHEY and CDR2 is SMNVEV in the germline V gene (reference sequence). The CDR3 DNA follows: TGTGCCAGCAGTGGAGGACAGACGAGCTACGAGCAGTACTTC. Translation gives CASSGGQTSYEQYF.

This chain joins TRBV19 and TRBJ1-2; TRBD1 matches 8 bases. The CDR3 length is 16 residues. Germline V CDR1 and CDR2: LNHDA, SQIVND (reference sequence). The V and J ends lost 3 bases and 4 bases, in that order; junction bases with no gene match: 10. The DNA for the CDR3 is TGTGCCAGTAGTATGTCCCCAGGGGGCTCGGGCTATGGCTACACCTTC. Its protein is CASSMSPGGSGYGYTF.

The chain has TRBV11-2 and TRBJ1-1; 8 nucleotides align to TRBD1. J was trimmed by 0 bases and V by 5 bases; bases with no gene match: 11. The CDR3 consists of 17 residues. In germline, CDR1 is SGHAT, CDR2 FQNNGV. This chain's CDR3 is CASSGRQGFIMNTEAFF. CDR3 nucleotides: TGTGCCAGCAGCGGACGACAGGGGTTCATCATGAACACTGAAGCTTTCTTT.

The rearrangement joins TRBV6-5 to TRBJ1-1; TRBD1 matches 7 bases. The CDR3 is 14 amino acids. The V gene end was trimmed by 6 bases and the J gene end by 2 bases; junction bases not matched to a gene: 6. Germline V gene sequence: CDR1 MNHEY, CDR2 SVGAGI. The chain's CDR3 is CASSQRTGNTEAFF. The CDR3 DNA reads as TGTGCCAGCAGCCAAAGGACAGGCAACACTGAAGCTTTCTTT.

This chain uses TRBV27 with TRBJ1-4; TRBD1 is a possible D gene (5 bases). CDR1 and CDR2 (germline): MNHEY, SMNVEV (reference sequence). V gave up 0 bases and J gave up 6 bases, with 5 bases separating them. This CDR3 has 13 residues. The CDR3 region has the DNA TGTGCCAGCAGTTTATCGACAGATGAAAAACTGTTTTTT. The encoded protein is CASSLSTDEKLFF.

This clone was recorded once. At one boundary the junction diverges from the germline segment, which might be a read error. The chain carries TRBV7-2 and TRBJ2-1; 11 nucleotides align to TRBD2. Per the germline V gene, CDR1 is SGHTA and CDR2 is FQGNSA. The CDR3 runs to 13 residues. The chain's CDR3 is CASSFMSSGGLVF. The CDR3 nucleotides read TGTGCCAGCAGCTTCATGTCTAGCGGGGGGTTAGTCTTC.

The chain is built from TRBV7-2 and TRBJ1-1; 9 positions agree with TRBD1. J was trimmed by 4 bases and V by 4 bases; bases with no gene match: 4. The CDR3 consists of 14 residues. Germline V CDR1 and CDR2: SGHTA, FQGNSA. CDR3 DNA: TGTGCCAGCAGCTCCGACAGGGGGAGCACTGAAGCTTTCTTT. Its protein product is CASSSDRGSTEAFF.

This chain connects TRBV5-4 to TRBJ2-5; 7 positions match TRBD1. CDR3 length: 14 residues. The germline CDR1 and CDR2 sequences are SGHNT and YYREEE (reference sequence). The J segment lost 6 bases and the V segment lost 4 bases, leaving 9 bases of the junction unmatched. This CDR3 reads CASSTRDSRQTQYF. The CDR3 coding sequence is TGTGCCAGCAGCACTCGGGACAGCCGGCAGACCCAGTACTTC.

The rearrangement joins TRBV7-9 to TRBJ2-7, with D maybe TRBD2 (6 bases). The CDR3 is made up of 15 amino acids. CDR1 and CDR2 (germline): SEHNR, FQNEAQ (reference sequence). V lost 1 base and J 2 bases, leaving 12 bases between the germline ends. CDR3 residues: CASSLVGTGAYEQYF. For the CDR3, the DNA is TGTGCCAGCAGCTTAGTCGGGACTGGGGCCTACGAGCAGTACTTC. The full variable domain, with the rest looked up from reference TRBV7-9 and TRBJ2-7, is DTGVSQNPRHKITKRGQNVTFRCDPISEHNRLYWYRQTLGQGPEFLTYFQNEAQLEKSRLLSDRFSAERPKGSFSTLEIQRTEQGDSAMYLCASSLVGTGAYEQYFGPGTRLTVT.

The rearrangement joins TRBV7-8 to TRBJ2-1; 8 bases match TRBD1. CDR3 length equals 12 residues. Germline V gene lookup returns CDR1 SGHVS and CDR2 FQNEAQ. The junction had 1 base not matched to a gene; V was cut back by 4 bases and J by 8 bases. CDR3 protein: CASSSGGDEQFF. CDR3 in DNA: TGTGCCAGCAGCTCAGGGGGCGATGAGCAGTTCTTC.

Only one count was recorded for this clone. V gene TRBV4-3 combines with J gene TRBJ2-1; no clear D. The CDR3 is 13 residues long. V shed 0 bases and J shed 6 bases, with 6 bases lying between them. Germline V gene data show CDR1 as LGHNA and CDR2 as YSLEER. The CDR3 DNA reads TGCGCCAGCAGCCAAGACGTAGTCAATGAGCAGTTCTTC. Its protein is CASSQDVVNEQFF.

This clone occurred a few times. The junction does not match germline at one end; this may be a read error. The V gene is TRBV6-1, the J gene TRBJ2-3, with 8 bases identical to TRBD1. The CDR3 extends over 15 amino acids. Germline loops: CDR1 MNHNS, CDR2 SASEGT. The CDR3 DNA is TGTGCCAGCATTGAAAACAGGGGGGAGACAGATACGCAGTATTTT. It is translated as CASIENRGETDTQYF.